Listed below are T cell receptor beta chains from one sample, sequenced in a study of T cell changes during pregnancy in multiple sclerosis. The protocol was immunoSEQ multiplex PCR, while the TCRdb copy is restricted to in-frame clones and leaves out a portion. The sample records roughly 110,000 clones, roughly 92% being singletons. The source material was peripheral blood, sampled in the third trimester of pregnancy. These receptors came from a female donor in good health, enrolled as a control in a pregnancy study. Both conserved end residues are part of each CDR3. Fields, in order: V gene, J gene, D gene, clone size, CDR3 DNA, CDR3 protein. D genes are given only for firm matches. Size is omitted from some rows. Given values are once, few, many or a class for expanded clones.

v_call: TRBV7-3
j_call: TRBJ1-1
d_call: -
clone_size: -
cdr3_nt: TGTGCCAGCAGCCTTTACACTGAAGCTTTCTTT
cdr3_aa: CASSLYTEAFF

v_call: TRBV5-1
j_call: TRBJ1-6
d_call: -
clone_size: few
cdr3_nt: TGCGCCAGCACCTCAGGCGCGGCCGCGGGGTCACCCCTCCACTTT
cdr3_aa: CASTSGAAAGSPLHF

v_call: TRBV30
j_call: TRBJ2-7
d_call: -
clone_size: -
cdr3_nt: TGTGCCTGGAGTGTACTTATATCCGCCGAGCAGTACTTC
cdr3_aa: CAWSVLISAEQYF

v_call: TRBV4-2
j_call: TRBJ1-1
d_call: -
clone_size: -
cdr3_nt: TGTGCCAGCAGCCAAGTTGGGAGGGCTGGGGGGCTTAGGGCTGAAGCTTTCTTT
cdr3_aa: CASSQVGRAGGLRAEAFF

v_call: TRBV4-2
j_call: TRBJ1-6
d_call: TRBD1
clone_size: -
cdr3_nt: TGTGCCAGCAGCCAAGTAACAGGGGGCTCTTCACCCCTCCACTTT
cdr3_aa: CASSQVTGGSSPLHF

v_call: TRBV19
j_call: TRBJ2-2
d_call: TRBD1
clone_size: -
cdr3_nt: TGTGCCAGTAGACCACAGGGGCTAAACACCGGGGAGCTGTTTTTT
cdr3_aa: CASRPQGLNTGELFF

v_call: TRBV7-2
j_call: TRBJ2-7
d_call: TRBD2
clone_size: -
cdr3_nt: TGTGCCAGCAGACGGACTAGCGGGAGCCGGGAGCAGTACTTC
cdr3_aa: CASRRTSGSREQYF

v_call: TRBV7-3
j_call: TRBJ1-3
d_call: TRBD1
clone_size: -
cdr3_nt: TGTGCCAGCAGCTTAACAGGGGGCGGAAACACCATATATTTT
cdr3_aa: CASSLTGGGNTIYF

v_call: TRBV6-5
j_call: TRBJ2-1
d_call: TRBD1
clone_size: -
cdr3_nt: TGTGCCAGCGGAGGACAGGGGGCTACCTACAATGAGCAGTTCTTC
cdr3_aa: CASGGQGATYNEQFF

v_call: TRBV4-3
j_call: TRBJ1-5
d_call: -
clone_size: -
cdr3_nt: TGCGCCAGCAGCCTTAGAATAGATCAGCCCCAGCATTTT
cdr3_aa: CASSLRIDQPQHF

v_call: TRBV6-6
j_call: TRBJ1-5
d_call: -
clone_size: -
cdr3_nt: TGTGCCAGCAGGGGACAAGGAAATCAGCCCCAGCATTTT
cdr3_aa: CASRGQGNQPQHF

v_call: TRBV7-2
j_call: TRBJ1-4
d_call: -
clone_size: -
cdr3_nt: TGTGCCAGCAGCTCGGACAGCTACAATGAAAAACTGTTTTTT
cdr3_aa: CASSSDSYNEKLFF

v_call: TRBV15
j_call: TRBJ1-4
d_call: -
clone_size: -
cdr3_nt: TGTGCCACCAGCAGATTACAGGGTCTGGAGGAAAAACTGTTTTTT
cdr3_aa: CATSRLQGLEEKLFF

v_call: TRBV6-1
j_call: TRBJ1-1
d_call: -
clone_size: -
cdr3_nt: TGTGCCAGCAGTCATTCAGGGGTGGGGGCTGAAGCTTTCTTT
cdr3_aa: CASSHSGVGAEAFF

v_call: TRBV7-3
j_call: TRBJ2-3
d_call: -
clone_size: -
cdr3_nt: TGTGCCAGCAGCCTCCAGGAATCAGATACGCAGTATTTT
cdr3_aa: CASSLQESDTQYF

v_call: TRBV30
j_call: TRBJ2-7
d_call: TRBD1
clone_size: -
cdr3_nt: TGTGCCTGGATAACCGACAGGGAACGATACGAGCAGTACTTC
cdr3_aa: CAWITDRERYEQYF

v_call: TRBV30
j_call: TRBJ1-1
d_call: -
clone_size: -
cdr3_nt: TGTGCCTGGAGTTGGGGCAGGGCGAACACTGAAGCTTTCTTT
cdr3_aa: CAWSWGRANTEAFF